The clone carrying this T cell receptor beta chain occurred many times. CDR1 and CDR2 from the germline V gene are MGHRA and YSYEKL. The CDR3 has 19 amino acids. V gave up 3 bases and J gave up 1 base, with 22 bases separating them. Unique molecular identifiers were incorporated into the prepared TCRbeta library. Each CDR3 protein gets one entry after TCRdb re-called the PCR reads with MiXCR. The data contain 80,000 to 95,000 distinct CDR3 sequences, roughly 8% of them singletons. This record comes from a study of T-cell reconstitution after alpha-beta-depleted transplantation in children. The sequence came from a human donor who donated a stem cell graft to a child with congenital amegakaryocytic thrombocytopenia. Specimen: PBMCs from the stem cell graft donor, collected from the stem cell graft. The rearrangement uses TRBV4-1 and TRBJ2-1; tentative D call: TRBD2 (6 bases). CDR3 in DNA: TGCGCCAGCAGCCAGCGGGACTTGGTATCATTTGTATCCTACAATGAGCAGTTCTTC. It specifies CASSQRDLVSFVSYNEQFF.